These 2 T cell receptor beta chains came from one sample sequenced in a study of shared clonotypes between healthy human individuals. Only in-frame clones appear in the TCRdb table, and some are missing; sequencing was by immunoSEQ multiplex PCR. This sample has 2 million to 2.5 million clones, with 85% to 95% found just once. Specimen: naive CD4+ T cells from PBMCs. Stated subset: CD45RA+ positively selected. The receptors come from a man aged 18 to 30 in good health. Some clones in this sample may be carry-over from other donors' samples.

This clone was counted only a few times. The chain couples TRBV28 to TRBJ1-1; TRBD1 might be the D (5 bases). CDR1 and CDR2 from the germline V gene are MDHEN and SYDVKM. The CDR3 runs 15 residues. V lost 6 bases to trimming and J lost 0 bases, with 14 bases between them. The CDR3 coding sequence is TGTGCCAGCAGCCTCGCCGGGGACTTGAACACTGAAGCTTTCTTT. Residues: CASSLAGDLNTEAFF.

The J gene is TRBJ2-3, the V gene TRBV11-3; TRBD2 aligns across 11 bases. CDR3 length: 18 amino acids. Trimming at V came to 1 base and at J to 0 bases, leaving 6 bases not matched to a gene. The germline CDR1 and CDR2 sequences are SGHNT and YENEEA. The CDR3 loop is CASSLGELAGASTDTQYF. Written as DNA, the CDR3 is TGTGCCAGCAGCTTAGGGGAACTAGCGGGAGCTAGCACAGATACGCAGTATTTT.